The next 9 T cell receptor beta chains were all read from a single sample in a study of Tregs in tolerant kidney transplant recipients. Related graft donors supplied nonmyeloablative bone marrow transplants, and mixed chimerism was transient. Profiled with immunoSEQ multiplex PCR; TCRdb holds only in-frame clones, not every one. This sample lists approximately 15,000 clones; its ten largest clones have about 25%. This specimen consisted of CD8+ T cells from blood (PBMCs), obtained 6 months after the transplant. These receptors were obtained from a human patient who received a combined kidney and bone marrow transplant. A share of the T cells may be of graft donor origin.

To note about this clone: The read gets to within 3 residues of the CDR3 end, and the germline J gene fills in the rest. This chain connects TRBV7-9 to TRBJ2-7, with D unclear. V was cut by 4 bases and J by 2 bases, with 3 bases left in between. The germline V gene has CDR1 SEHNR and CDR2 FQNEAQ (reference sequence). The CDR3 is 11 amino acids. Incomplete CDR3 DNA: TGTGCCAGCAGCTCTACCTACGAG. As protein: CASSSTYE. The full CDR3 is CASSSTYEQYF. The variable domain in full, with the rest retrieved from reference TRBV7-9 and TRBJ2-7, is DTGVSQNPRHKITKRGQNVTFRCDPISEHNRLYWYRQTLGQGPEFLTYFQNEAQLEKSRLLSDRFSAERPKGSFSTLEIQRTEQGDSAMYLCASSSTYEQYFGPGTRLTVT.

About this clone itself: The read terminates 3 residues ahead of where the CDR3 ends, so the germline J gene completes it. V usage is TRBV12-5 and J usage is TRBJ1-2, with TRBD1 identical over 9 bases. Germline V gives CDR1 LGHNT, CDR2 FRNRAP. V lost 4 bases, J lost 5 bases, and 11 bases stayed unmatched. There are 16 residues in the CDR3. Incomplete CDR3 DNA: TGTGCTAGTGGTTCCGCGGGGGACAGGGTGAGGTATGGC. It codes for CASGSAGDRVRYG. The whole CDR3 region reads CASGSAGDRVRYGYTF.

Details on this clone: The CDR3 goes on 3 residues after the read ends, and that part is filled in from the germline J gene. The chain is built from TRBV30 and TRBJ1-3; possibly TRBD1 for D (6 bases). Germline V gene sequence: CDR1 GTSNPN, CDR2 SVGIG (reference sequence). V gave up 1 base and J gave up 3 bases, with 13 bases separating them. This CDR3 is 15 amino acids long. The sequenced CDR3 bases are TGTGCCTGGAGTGGCACAGGGTTCGGTGGAAACACC. Its translation: CAWSGTGFGGNT. The full CDR3 reads CAWSGTGFGGNTIYF.

On this clone: The CDR3 end lies 3 residues beyond the end of the read and is filled in from the germline J gene. This chain uses TRBV29-1 with TRBJ1-1, with D possibly matching TRBD1 (5 bases). The germline gives CDR1 SQVTM, CDR2 ANQGSEA. The CDR3 totals 13 residues. V lost 3 bases and J 4 bases, leaving 12 bases between the germline ends. The CDR3 is CSVDIGVATEAFF. CDR3 DNA (partial): TGCAGCGTTGACATAGGGGTCGCCACTGAA.

Notes on this clone: Read sequence stops 3 residues before the CDR3 end, and the germline J gene provides the missing end. In the same sample, other DNA sequences code for this CDR3. This chain joins TRBV11-2 and TRBJ1-5; D possibly corresponds to TRBD1 (5 bases). V was shortened by 1 base and J by 4 bases, with 8 bases between the two germline ends. This CDR3 comprises 14 residues. Germline values: CDR1 SGHAT, CDR2 FQNNGV. The CDR3 loop reads CASSLGQTNQPQHF. CDR3 bases read: TGTGCCAGCAGCTTAGGACAGACTAATCAGCCC.

Concerning this clone itself: The read falls 3 residues short of the CDR3 end, and the missing part is taken from the germline J gene. The chain carries TRBV11-2 and TRBJ2-5, with D uncertain. The CDR3 length is 11 residues. From germline, CDR1 is SGHAT and CDR2 FQNNGV. With 4 bases removed from V and 5 bases from J, the gap between germline ends came to 5 bases. The part of the CDR3 DNA that was read is TGTGCCAGCAGCTCCCCGGAGACC. Translated, it gives CASSSPET. The full-length CDR3 reads as CASSSPETQYF.

As concerns this clone: The CDR3 extends 3 residues past the end of the read, so its final part is completed from the germline J gene. This chain joins TRBV7-9 and TRBJ1-2; D unresolved. The CDR3 contains 14 residues. CDR1 is SEHNR and CDR2 is FQNEAQ in the germline V gene (reference sequence). Trimming took 1 base from V and 4 from J, leaving 10 bases between them. The CDR3 DNA, read in part, is TGTGCCAGCAGCTTAGATGCGATTCCCTATGGC. It encodes CASSLDAIPYG. The CDR3 in its entirety is CASSLDAIPYGYTF. Full variable domain (remainder filled in from reference TRBV7-9 and TRBJ1-2): DTGVSQNPRHKITKRGQNVTFRCDPISEHNRLYWYRQTLGQGPEFLTYFQNEAQLEKSRLLSDRFSAERPKGSFSTLEIQRTEQGDSAMYLCASSLDAIPYGYTFGSGTRLTVV.

The CDR3 spells CASSAPDYYNEQFF. CDR3 bases read: TGTGCCAGCAGTGCGCCCGACTACTACAATGAG. This chain links TRBV2 with TRBJ2-1, with D perhaps matching TRBD2 (5 bases). Read sequence stops 3 residues before the CDR3 end, and the germline J gene provides the missing end. The CDR3 totals 14 residues. In germline, CDR1 is SNHLY, CDR2 FYNNEI. Deletions cut 4 bases from V and 3 bases from J, with 10 bases between.

Points on this clone: The DNA ends 3 residues before the CDR3 does, and the rest of the CDR3 is filled in from the germline J gene. The chain carries TRBV9 and TRBJ2-3, with 8 bases matching TRBD2. J was trimmed by 2 bases and V by 4 bases; bases with no gene match: 6. Germline-derived CDR1 and CDR2 are SGDLS and YYNGEE. This CDR3 contains 15 residues. CDR3 region: CASSPQLAVTDTQYF. CDR3 bases read: TGTGCCAGCAGCCCTCAACTAGCGGTCACAGATACG.